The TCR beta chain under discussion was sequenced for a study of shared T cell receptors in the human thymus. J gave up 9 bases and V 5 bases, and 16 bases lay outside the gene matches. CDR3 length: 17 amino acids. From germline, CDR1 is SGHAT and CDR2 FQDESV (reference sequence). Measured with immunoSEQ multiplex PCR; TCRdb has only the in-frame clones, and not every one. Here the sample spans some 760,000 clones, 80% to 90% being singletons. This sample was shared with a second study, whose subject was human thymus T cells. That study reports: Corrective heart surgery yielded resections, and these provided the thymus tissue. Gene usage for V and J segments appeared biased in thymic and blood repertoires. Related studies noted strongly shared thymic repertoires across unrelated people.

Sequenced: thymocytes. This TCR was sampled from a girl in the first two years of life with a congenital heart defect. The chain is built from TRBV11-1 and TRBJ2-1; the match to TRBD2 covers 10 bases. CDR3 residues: CASSPNVRASGGSEQFF. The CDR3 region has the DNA TGTGCCAGCAGCCCAAATGTGAGGGCTAGCGGGGGAAGTGAGCAGTTCTTC.